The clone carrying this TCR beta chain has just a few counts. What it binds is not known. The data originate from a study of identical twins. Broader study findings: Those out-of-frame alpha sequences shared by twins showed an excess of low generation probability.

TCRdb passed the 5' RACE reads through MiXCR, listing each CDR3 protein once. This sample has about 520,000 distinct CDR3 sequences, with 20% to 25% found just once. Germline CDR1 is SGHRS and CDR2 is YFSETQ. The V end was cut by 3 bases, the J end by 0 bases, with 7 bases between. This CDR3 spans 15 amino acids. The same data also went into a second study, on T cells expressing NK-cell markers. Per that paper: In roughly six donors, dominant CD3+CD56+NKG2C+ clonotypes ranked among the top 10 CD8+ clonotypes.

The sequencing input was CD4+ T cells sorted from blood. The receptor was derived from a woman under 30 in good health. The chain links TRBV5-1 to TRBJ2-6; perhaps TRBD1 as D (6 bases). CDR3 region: CASSWDNSGANVLTF. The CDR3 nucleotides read TGCGCCAGCAGCTGGGACAACTCTGGGGCCAACGTCCTGACTTTC.